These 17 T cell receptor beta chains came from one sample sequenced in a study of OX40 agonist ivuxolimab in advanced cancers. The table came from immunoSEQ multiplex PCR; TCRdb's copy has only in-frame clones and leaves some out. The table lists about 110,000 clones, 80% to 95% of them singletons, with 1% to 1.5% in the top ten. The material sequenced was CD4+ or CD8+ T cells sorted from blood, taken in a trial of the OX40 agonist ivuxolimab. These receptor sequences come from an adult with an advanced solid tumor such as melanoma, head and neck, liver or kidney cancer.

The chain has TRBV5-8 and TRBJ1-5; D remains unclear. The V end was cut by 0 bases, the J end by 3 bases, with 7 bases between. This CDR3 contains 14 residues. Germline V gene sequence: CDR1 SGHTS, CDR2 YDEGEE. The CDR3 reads CASSLGVNNQPQHF. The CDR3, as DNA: TGTGCCAGCAGCTTGGGCGTTAACAATCAGCCCCAGCATTTT.

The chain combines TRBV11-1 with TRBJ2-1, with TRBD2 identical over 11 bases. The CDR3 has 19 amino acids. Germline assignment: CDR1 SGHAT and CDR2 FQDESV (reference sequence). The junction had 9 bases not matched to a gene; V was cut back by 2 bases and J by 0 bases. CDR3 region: CASSLISLAGGRSYNEQFF. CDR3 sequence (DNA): TGTGCCAGCAGCTTAATTAGTCTAGCGGGAGGCCGCTCCTACAATGAGCAGTTCTTC.

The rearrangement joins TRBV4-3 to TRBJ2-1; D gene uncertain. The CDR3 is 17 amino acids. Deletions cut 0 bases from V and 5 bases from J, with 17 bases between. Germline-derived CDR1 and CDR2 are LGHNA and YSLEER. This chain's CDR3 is CASSQDGGVGPHNEQFF. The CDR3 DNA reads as TGCGCCAGCAGCCAAGACGGTGGGGTTGGCCCCCACAATGAGCAGTTCTTC.

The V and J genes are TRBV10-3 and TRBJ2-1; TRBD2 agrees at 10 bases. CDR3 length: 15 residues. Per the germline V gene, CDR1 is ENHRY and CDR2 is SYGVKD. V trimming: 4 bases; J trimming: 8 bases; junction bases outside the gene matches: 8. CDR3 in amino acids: CAISVGLAGADEQFF. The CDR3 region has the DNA TGTGCCATCAGTGTTGGGCTAGCGGGAGCGGATGAGCAGTTCTTC.

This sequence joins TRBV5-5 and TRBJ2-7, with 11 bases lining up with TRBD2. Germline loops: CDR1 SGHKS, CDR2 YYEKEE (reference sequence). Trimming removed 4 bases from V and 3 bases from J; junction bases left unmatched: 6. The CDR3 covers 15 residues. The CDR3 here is CASSLGTSGNYEQYF. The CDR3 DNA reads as TGTGCCAGCAGCCTAGGGACTAGCGGCAACTACGAGCAGTACTTC.

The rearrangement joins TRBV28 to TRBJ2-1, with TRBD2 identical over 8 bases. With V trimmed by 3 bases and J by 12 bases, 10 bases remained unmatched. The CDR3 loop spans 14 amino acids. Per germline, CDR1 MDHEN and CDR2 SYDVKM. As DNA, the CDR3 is TGTGCCAGCAGTTTCGGGCTAGCGGGCGCAGGGCAGTTCTTC. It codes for CASSFGLAGAGQFF.

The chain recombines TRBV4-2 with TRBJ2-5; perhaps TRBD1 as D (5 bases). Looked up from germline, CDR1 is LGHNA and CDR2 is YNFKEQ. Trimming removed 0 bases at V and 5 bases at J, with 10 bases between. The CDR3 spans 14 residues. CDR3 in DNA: TGTGCCAGCAGCCAAGAAGGGGCTACGGAGACCCAGTACTTC. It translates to CASSQEGATETQYF.

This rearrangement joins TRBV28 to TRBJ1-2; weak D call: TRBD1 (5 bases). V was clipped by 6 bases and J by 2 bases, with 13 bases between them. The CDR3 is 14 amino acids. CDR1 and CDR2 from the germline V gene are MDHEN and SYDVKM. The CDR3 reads CASRRIQVNYGYTF. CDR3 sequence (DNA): TGTGCCAGCAGAAGGATACAGGTGAACTATGGCTACACCTTC.

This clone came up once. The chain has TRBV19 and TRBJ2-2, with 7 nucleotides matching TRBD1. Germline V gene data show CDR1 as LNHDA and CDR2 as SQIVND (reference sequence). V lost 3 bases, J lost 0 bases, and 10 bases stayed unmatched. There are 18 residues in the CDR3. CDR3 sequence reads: CASSIAGRTGTNTGELFF. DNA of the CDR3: TGTGCCAGTAGTATTGCCGGCCGGACAGGAACGAACACCGGGGAGCTGTTTTTT.

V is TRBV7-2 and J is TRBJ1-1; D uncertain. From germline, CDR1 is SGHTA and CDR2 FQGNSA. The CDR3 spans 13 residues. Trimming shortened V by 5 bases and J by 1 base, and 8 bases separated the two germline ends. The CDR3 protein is CASSRSGNTEAFF. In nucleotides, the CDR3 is TGTGCCAGCAGCCGCTCCGGGAACACTGAAGCTTTCTTT.

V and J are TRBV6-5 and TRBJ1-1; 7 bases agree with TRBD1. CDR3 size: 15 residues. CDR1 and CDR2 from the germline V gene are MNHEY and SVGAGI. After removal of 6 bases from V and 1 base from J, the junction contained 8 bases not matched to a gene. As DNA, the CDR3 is TGTGCCAGCAGCTTACAGGGGCTAAGGAACACTGAAGCTTTCTTT. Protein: CASSLQGLRNTEAFF.

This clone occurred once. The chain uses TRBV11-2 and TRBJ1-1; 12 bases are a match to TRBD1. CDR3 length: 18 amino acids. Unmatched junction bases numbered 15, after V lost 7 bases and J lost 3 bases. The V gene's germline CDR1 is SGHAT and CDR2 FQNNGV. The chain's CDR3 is CASTGGQGAGFKYTEAFF. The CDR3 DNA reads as TGTGCCAGCACAGGGGGACAGGGGGCCGGTTTCAAATACACTGAAGCTTTCTTT.

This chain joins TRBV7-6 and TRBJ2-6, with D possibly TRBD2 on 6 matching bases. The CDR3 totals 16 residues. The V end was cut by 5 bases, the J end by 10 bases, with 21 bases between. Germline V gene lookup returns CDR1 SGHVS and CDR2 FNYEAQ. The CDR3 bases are TGTGCCAGCAGCGCCACAATAACCGGGACTGGGAACGTCCTGACTTTC. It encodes CASSATITGTGNVLTF.

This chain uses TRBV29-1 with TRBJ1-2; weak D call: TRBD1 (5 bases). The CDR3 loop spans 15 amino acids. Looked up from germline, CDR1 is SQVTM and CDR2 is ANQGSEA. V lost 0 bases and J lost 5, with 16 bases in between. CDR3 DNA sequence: TGCAGCGTTGAAGACCCCCGGGGCAAAACGTATGGCTACACCTTC. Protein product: CSVEDPRGKTYGYTF.

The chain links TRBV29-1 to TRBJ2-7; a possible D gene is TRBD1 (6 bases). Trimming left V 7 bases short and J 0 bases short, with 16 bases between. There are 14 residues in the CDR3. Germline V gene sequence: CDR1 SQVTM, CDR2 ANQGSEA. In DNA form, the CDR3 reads TGCAGCGCCGTGGAAGGGGGAAGCTCCTACGAGCAGTACTTC. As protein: CSAVEGGSSYEQYF.

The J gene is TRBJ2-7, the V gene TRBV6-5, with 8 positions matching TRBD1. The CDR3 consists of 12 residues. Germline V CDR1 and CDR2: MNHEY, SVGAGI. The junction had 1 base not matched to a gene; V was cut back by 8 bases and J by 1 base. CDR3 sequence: CASRQGSYEQYF. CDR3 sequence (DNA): TGTGCCAGCCGACAGGGGTCCTACGAGCAGTACTTC.

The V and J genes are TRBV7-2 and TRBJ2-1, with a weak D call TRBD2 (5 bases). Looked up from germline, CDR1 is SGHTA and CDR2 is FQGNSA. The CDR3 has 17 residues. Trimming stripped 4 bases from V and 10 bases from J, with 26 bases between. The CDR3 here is CASSSLGSAGSRGEQFF. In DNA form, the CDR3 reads TGTGCCAGCAGCTCCCTAGGGAGCGCTGGGTCACGTGGGGAGCAGTTCTTC.